This TCR beta chain was identified in a study of blood T cell repertoires in COVID-19. The table came from immunoSEQ multiplex PCR; TCRdb's copy has only in-frame clones and leaves some out. This table holds about 140,000 clones, 80% to 90% found once. This clone is a singleton in its sample. V lost 4 bases, J lost 5 bases, and 18 bases lay in between. This CDR3 has 15 residues. Germline lookup yields CDR1 SGHRS and CDR2 YFSETQ. Categorization into cohorts depended on clinical history that participants reported. The chain carries TRBV5-1 and TRBJ1-1; D is perhaps TRBD1 (6 bases). Source material: PBMCs or T cells enriched from blood (not recorded which). This TCR was recovered from a woman between 50 and 59 years old with acute COVID-19. CDR3 protein: CASSVDGAGATEAFF. In DNA form, the CDR3 reads TGCGCCAGCAGCGTGGATGGGGCAGGGGCGACTGAAGCTTTCTTT.